Listed here are 23 T cell receptor beta chains from one sample, sequenced in a study of T cell repertoires in cytomegalovirus infection. MiXCR was run by TCRdb on the reads, yielding one entry per CDR3 protein. The repertoire holds roughly 77,000 distinct CDR3 sequences, with 3% to 4% as singletons. Source material: PBMCs. The receptors derive from a human donor in good health (CMV status not recorded). Some clones in this sample may be carry-over from other donors' samples.

This clonotype was observed at least ten times. V gene TRBV7-2 combines with J gene TRBJ1-1, with D perhaps TRBD1 (6 bases). V dropped 4 bases and J dropped 0 bases, with 15 bases sitting between them. CDR1 and CDR2 (germline): SGHTA, FQGNSA. The CDR3 spans 16 residues. The CDR3 region is CASSSHPRGMNTEAFF. The CDR3 DNA reads TGTGCCAGCAGCTCTCATCCCAGGGGCATGAACACTGAAGCTTTCTTT.

The rearrangement links TRBV27 to TRBJ1-4; D may be TRBD1 (6 bases). V was trimmed by 2 bases and J by 8 bases, leaving 15 bases between them. Germline V lookup: CDR1 MNHEY, CDR2 SMNVEV (reference sequence). This CDR3 comprises 15 residues. In nucleotides, the CDR3 is TGTGCCAGCAGTTTAACACAGGGAGAGCGGGAAAAACTGTTTTTT. Its translation: CASSLTQGEREKLFF.

This clonotype was counted ten times or more. The chain couples TRBV7-6 to TRBJ1-1; D not resolved. This CDR3 has 15 amino acids. Germline V gene data show CDR1 as SGHVS and CDR2 as FNYEAQ. Trimming took 2 bases from V and 0 from J, leaving 10 bases between them. CDR3 sequence (DNA): TGTGCCAGCAGCTTACAGGACGGAATGAACACTGAAGCTTTCTTT. Its translation is CASSLQDGMNTEAFF.

This clonotype was observed many times. The CDR3 here is CASSPDRGVNYEQYF. CDR3 sequence (DNA): TGTGCCAGCAGTCCTGACAGGGGCGTAAACTACGAGCAGTACTTC. The rearrangement links TRBV28 to TRBJ2-7; TRBD1 matches at 8 bases. Germline V gives CDR1 MDHEN, CDR2 SYDVKM. V dropped 5 bases and J dropped 3; count of bases not matched to a gene: 9. The CDR3 has 15 residues.

This clonotype was seen many times. The rearrangement uses TRBV7-2 and TRBJ2-5; 11 nucleotides agree with TRBD2. CDR3 length equals 15 residues. V trimming: 3 bases; J trimming: 5 bases; junction bases outside the gene matches: 5. CDR1 is SGHTA and CDR2 is FQGNSA in the germline V gene. This CDR3 is CASSFTSGGGETQYF. The DNA of the CDR3 is TGTGCCAGCAGCTTTACTAGCGGGGGAGGCGAGACCCAGTACTTC.

Ten or more counts support this clonotype. V usage is TRBV6-2 or TRBV6-3 and J usage is TRBJ2-4; no clear D gene. Germline-derived CDR1 and CDR2 are MNHEY and SVGEGT. The CDR3 runs 14 residues. Trimming shortened V by 4 bases and J by 5 bases, and 12 bases separated the two germline ends. The CDR3 DNA reads as TGTGCCAGCAGTTCCTTAAGGACCCAAAACATTCAGTACTTC. Protein product: CASSSLRTQNIQYF.

In its sample, this clonotype was seen many times. The chain employs TRBV7-8 and TRBJ2-5; TRBD1 matches 7 bases. J gave up 7 bases and V 1 base, and 9 bases lay outside the gene matches. Germline V gene data show CDR1 as SGHVS and CDR2 as FQNEAQ. This CDR3 comprises 15 residues. The CDR3 DNA reads TGTGCCAGCAGCTTAGTGTCGGGACAGCCAATGACCCAGTACTTC. It translates to CASSLVSGQPMTQYF. The whole variable domain, remainder taken from reference TRBV7-8 and TRBJ2-5, is GAGVSQSPRYKVAKRGQDVALRCDPISGHVSLFWYQQALGQGPEFLTYFQNEAQLDKSGLPSDRFFAERPEGSVSTLKIQRTQQEDSAVYLCASSLVSGQPMTQYFGPGTRLLVL.

This clonotype was seen at least ten times. This chain uses TRBV4-1 with TRBJ2-2; TRBD2 aligns across 7 bases. Looked up from germline, CDR1 is MGHRA and CDR2 is YSYEKL. This CDR3 spans 15 amino acids. V shed 4 bases and J 0 bases; nucleotides not matched to a gene: 2. This CDR3 reads CASSPSGSNTGELFF. CDR3 nucleotides: TGCGCCAGCAGCCCTAGCGGATCGAACACCGGGGAGCTGTTTTTT.

This clonotype came up many times. The gene calls are TRBV29-1 and TRBJ2-3, with TRBD2 identical over 10 bases. The CDR3 runs to 14 residues. Germline loops: CDR1 SQVTM, CDR2 ANQGSEA. Losses at the gene ends were 8 bases for V and 6 bases for J; bases not matched to a gene: 11. The DNA for the CDR3 is TGCAGCACCCGGGTAGCGGGAGGCAGGGATACGCAGTATTTT. Translated, it gives CSTRVAGGRDTQYF.

This clonotype was picked up many times. This sequence joins TRBV11-2 and TRBJ2-5; tentative D call: TRBD2 (5 bases). Germline CDR1 and CDR2: SGHAT and FQNNGV. The CDR3 has 15 amino acids. V lost 4 bases to trimming and J lost 4 bases, with 16 bases between them. The CDR3 nucleotides read TGTGCCAGCAGCTCCCTGCGGGTTACAGTAGAGACCCAGTACTTC. This translates into CASSSLRVTVETQYF. The full variable domain, its missing parts supplied by reference TRBV11-2 and TRBJ2-5, is EAGVAQSPRYKIIEKRQSVAFWCNPISGHATLYWYQQILGQGPKLLIQFQNNGVVDDSQLPKDRFSAERLKGVDSTLKIQPAKLEDSAVYLCASSSLRVTVETQYFGPGTRLLVL.

There are many counts of this clonotype. The V call is TRBV7-2, the J call TRBJ2-5, with D possibly being TRBD1 or TRBD2 (5 bases each). The CDR3 covers 13 residues. Trimming pared 7 bases from V and 7 bases from J, leaving 16 bases between. Per the germline V gene, CDR1 is SGHTA and CDR2 is FQGNSA. CDR3 in amino acids: CASNAAGAGTQYF. CDR3 nucleotide sequence: TGTGCCAGCAACGCTGCCGGGGCCGGGACCCAGTACTTC.

Many counts were recorded for this clonotype. The chain links TRBV7-2 to TRBJ2-7; D is uncertain. CDR3 length: 13 amino acids. Germline values: CDR1 SGHTA, CDR2 FQGNSA. V was pared by 5 bases and J by 3 bases, with 11 bases between. The CDR3 DNA is TGTGCCAGCAGCCAACCCCCTATCTACGAGCAGTACTTC. It translates to CASSQPPIYEQYF.

This clonotype was found a few times. The chain recombines TRBV6-5 with TRBJ2-1; TRBD2 matches 9 bases. The germline CDR1 and CDR2 sequences are MNHEY and SVGAGI. The CDR3 extends over 20 amino acids. V trimming: 6 bases; J trimming: 4 bases; junction bases outside the gene matches: 22. Here the CDR3 reads CASRAPGGRALLGSYNEQFF. Here the CDR3 DNA reads TGTGCCAGCAGGGCCCCAGGCGGGAGGGCCCTACTGGGGTCATACAATGAGCAGTTCTTC.

This clonotype was seen ten or more times. The chain has TRBV7-2 and TRBJ1-1; D not certain. The CDR3 is 15 amino acids. Germline-derived CDR1 and CDR2 are SGHTA and FQGNSA. Trimming shortened V by 1 base and J by 4 bases, and 13 bases separated the two germline ends. The CDR3 DNA reads TGTGCCAGCAGCTTAGTTCGGGTGATGGGCACTGAAGCTTTCTTT. This codes for CASSLVRVMGTEAFF.

Comments on this clonotype: Just one base apart from a much larger clone, this may be a read error. This chain joins TRBV7-9 and TRBJ2-7, with D tentatively TRBD2 (5 bases). The CDR3 sequence is 16 residues long. Per the germline V gene, CDR1 is SEHNR and CDR2 is FQNEAQ (reference sequence). The CDR3 spells CASSLSFSRSGPEQHF. As DNA, the CDR3 is TGTGCCAGCAGCTTGAGTTTCTCGAGAAGCGGCCCCGAGCAGCACTTC.

This clonotype was found many times. The chain couples TRBV7-6 to TRBJ1-4; TRBD1 matches at 7 bases. Germline V CDR1 and CDR2: SGHVS, FNYEAQ. Trimming removed 4 bases from V and 5 bases from J; junction bases left unmatched: 10. The CDR3 runs 16 residues. The CDR3 reads CASSSRLGDRNEKLFF. CDR3 coding DNA: TGTGCCAGCAGCTCCCGCCTTGGGGACAGAAATGAAAAACTGTTTTTT.

This clonotype showed up many times. The J gene is TRBJ1-1, the V gene TRBV7-3, with unresolved D. CDR1 is SGHTA and CDR2 is FQGTGA in the germline V gene. The CDR3 sequence is 13 residues long. Deletions cut 2 bases from V and 1 base from J, with 5 bases between. CDR3 sequence: CASSLWGNTEAFF. The CDR3 DNA sequence: TGTGCCAGCAGCTTATGGGGGAACACTGAAGCTTTCTTT.

This clonotype was detected ten times or more. The chain has TRBV7-2 and TRBJ2-5; D is undetermined. The CDR3 consists of 14 residues. V lost 6 bases and J lost 0, with 11 bases in between. Germline V gene sequence: CDR1 SGHTA, CDR2 FQGNSA. The CDR3 protein is CASSRTSYQETQYF. The CDR3, as DNA: TGTGCCAGCAGTCGAACCAGCTACCAAGAGACCCAGTACTTC.

The table lists this clonotype with many counts. The rearrangement joins TRBV29-1 to TRBJ2-5, with D uncertain. Germline assignment: CDR1 SQVTM and CDR2 ANQGSEA. This CDR3 is 11 amino acids long. The germline V and J ends were trimmed by 4 bases and 1 base, with 4 bases remaining between them. The CDR3 spells CSVGAQETQYF. In DNA, the CDR3 is TGCAGCGTTGGGGCCCAAGAGACCCAGTACTTC.

This clonotype occurred a few times. V is TRBV28 and J is TRBJ2-5; D is perhaps TRBD2 (6 bases). V gave up 2 bases and J gave up 2 bases, with 9 bases separating them. The germline V gene has CDR1 MDHEN and CDR2 SYDVKM. There are 14 residues in the CDR3. CDR3 sequence (DNA): TGTGCCAGCAGTTTACCACTAGCTCAAGAGACCCAGTACTTC. It codes for CASSLPLAQETQYF.

This clonotype was observed at least ten times. V gene TRBV4-1 combines with J gene TRBJ1-5, with D unresolved. Germline assignment: CDR1 MGHRA and CDR2 YSYEKL. The CDR3 covers 13 residues. V dropped 0 bases and J dropped 5 bases, with 5 bases sitting between them. The CDR3 region has the DNA TGCGCCAGCAGCCAAGATTGGGATCAGCCCCAGCATTTT. Amino acids: CASSQDWDQPQHF.

This clonotype came up many times. The rearrangement joins TRBV28 to TRBJ1-5, with D perhaps matching TRBD1 (6 bases). The V and J ends lost 5 bases and 4 bases respectively, with 15 bases between them. CDR1 and CDR2 from the germline V gene are MDHEN and SYDVKM. The CDR3 is 15 residues long. For the CDR3, the DNA is TGTGCCAGCAGTGTTCTACAGGGAGGGAATCAGCCCCAGCATTTT. Translating it yields CASSVLQGGNQPQHF.

This clonotype was observed many times. This sequence joins TRBV7-3 and TRBJ1-1; D is possibly TRBD1 (5 bases). Germline V gene data show CDR1 as SGHTA and CDR2 as FQGTGA. The germline V and J ends were trimmed by 0 bases and 5 bases, with 13 bases remaining between them. CDR3 length: 15 residues. CDR3 amino acids: CASSLTGGTMTEAFF. DNA for the CDR3: TGTGCCAGCAGCTTAACGGGCGGGACTATGACTGAAGCTTTCTTT. Combining the CDR3 with reference TRBV7-3 and TRBJ1-1 gives the whole variable domain GAGVSQTPSNKVTEKGKYVELRCDPISGHTALYWYRQSLGQGPEFLIYFQGTGAADDSGLPNDRFFAVRPEGSVSTLKIQRTERGDSAVYLCASSLTGGTMTEAFFGQGTRLTVV.